This TCR beta chain was identified during a study of CD8 T cells in ankylosing spondylitis. Study-wide findings and caveats: Previously reported in reactive arthritis synovial fluid and blood were some of the motif variants. Fewer than ten highly homologous variants made up a TCR beta motif, and this motif appeared characteristic of ankylosing spondylitis blood.

This clonotype was seen ten or more times. As yet, its antigen is unknown. This CDR3 contains 17 residues. CDR1 and CDR2 from the germline V gene are SGHVS and FQNEAQ. V was clipped by 1 base and J by 7 bases; unmatched bases: 12. Using quantitative 5'-RACE with molecular barcodes, the authors made TCR beta libraries. TCRdb ran MiXCR on the 5' RACE reads and lists one entry per CDR3 protein. The repertoire holds roughly 350,000 distinct CDR3 sequences, roughly 8% seen once, with approximately 14% in the top ten. The sequence was collected from a male donor with ankylosing spondylitis. V usage is TRBV7-8 and J usage is TRBJ2-2, with TRBD1 matching 7 bases. The sample comprised blood, either unsorted or a sorted T cell fraction (not recorded which). The CDR3 loop reads CASSLGRTGQRLGELFF. CDR3 nucleotides: TGTGCCAGCAGCTTAGGGAGGACAGGACAAAGGCTCGGGGAGCTGTTTTTT. The full variable domain, with the rest looked up from reference TRBV7-8 and TRBJ2-2, is GAGVSQSPRYKVAKRGQDVALRCDPISGHVSLFWYQQALGQGPEFLTYFQNEAQLDKSGLPSDRFFAERPEGSVSTLKIQRTQQEDSAVYLCASSLGRTGQRLGELFFGEGSRLTVL.